A selection of T cell receptor beta chains follows, all from one sample in a study of control samples from healthy donors and cancer patients. Produced via immunoSEQ multiplex PCR; TCRdb's table is partial and in-frame only. The sample has about 170,000 clones, just over 90% seen once. Sequenced: blood. These receptors were taken from a woman aged 55-70 years in good health. Both conserved end residues are part of each CDR3. The listing skips clone size in some rows; elsewhere it reads once, few, many or a size class.

v_gene: TRBV18
j_gene: TRBJ1-2
abundance: once
CDR3aa: CASSPPPDSYGYTF

v_gene: TRBV5-6
j_gene: TRBJ1-4
abundance: -
CDR3aa: CASSAGQGARDEKLFF

v_gene: TRBV7-9
j_gene: TRBJ1-5
abundance: -
CDR3aa: CASSGGTGQSQHF

v_gene: TRBV27
j_gene: TRBJ1-5
abundance: -
CDR3aa: CASAEPGWGNQPQHF

v_gene: TRBV5-1
j_gene: TRBJ2-5
abundance: -
CDR3aa: CASSLARTSGQETQYF

v_gene: TRBV7-9
j_gene: TRBJ2-2
abundance: once
CDR3aa: CASSKLAGRTRELFF

v_gene: TRBV19
j_gene: TRBJ2-5
abundance: -
CDR3aa: CASSIPGAGETQYF

v_gene: TRBV19
j_gene: TRBJ1-2
abundance: -
CDR3aa: CASSPVDSRYGYTF

v_gene: TRBV29-1
j_gene: TRBJ1-2
abundance: -
CDR3aa: CSVEGRDYGYTF

v_gene: TRBV13
j_gene: TRBJ2-1
abundance: -
CDR3aa: CASRETTSGRHNEQFF

v_gene: TRBV6-5
j_gene: TRBJ2-6
abundance: -
CDR3aa: CASSYSVLGGNVLTF

v_gene: TRBV6-2/TRBV6-3
j_gene: TRBJ2-1
abundance: -
CDR3aa: CASSEMGRGGHNEQFF

v_gene: TRBV11-2
j_gene: TRBJ1-1
abundance: -
CDR3aa: CASRKLQGAPEAFF

v_gene: TRBV6-4
j_gene: TRBJ1-2
abundance: -
CDR3aa: CASSDGFEGAFGYTF

v_gene: TRBV6-5
j_gene: TRBJ2-2
abundance: -
CDR3aa: CASSYNEGNTGELFF

v_gene: TRBV5-1
j_gene: TRBJ2-3
abundance: -
CDR3aa: CASSLVALAGGRTDTQYF

v_gene: TRBV9
j_gene: TRBJ1-2
abundance: -
CDR3aa: CASSVGSPRSGYTF

v_gene: TRBV6-2/TRBV6-3
j_gene: TRBJ2-3
abundance: -
CDR3aa: CASSNVIRQGTQYF

v_gene: TRBV18
j_gene: TRBJ2-3
abundance: -
CDR3aa: CASSPDRLAGVDTQYF

v_gene: TRBV5-1
j_gene: TRBJ2-3
abundance: -
CDR3aa: CASSLNAATDTQYF

v_gene: TRBV6-1
j_gene: TRBJ1-1
abundance: few
CDR3aa: CASSDDRLMNTEAFF

v_gene: TRBV10-3
j_gene: TRBJ1-5
abundance: -
CDR3aa: CAISEGSTNSQPQHF

v_gene: TRBV15
j_gene: TRBJ1-5
abundance: -
CDR3aa: CATSRDRVGKSNQPQHF

v_gene: TRBV6-5
j_gene: TRBJ1-1
abundance: -
CDR3aa: CASSYWGGQEAFF

v_gene: TRBV18
j_gene: TRBJ2-5
abundance: -
CDR3aa: CASSPSQETQYF

v_gene: TRBV18
j_gene: TRBJ2-1
abundance: -
CDR3aa: CASSPPASSYNEQFF

v_gene: TRBV5-1
j_gene: TRBJ1-3
abundance: -
CDR3aa: CASSLGQGAAGNTIYF

v_gene: TRBV29-1
j_gene: TRBJ2-2
abundance: -
CDR3aa: CSGRGVFGSLNTGELFF

v_gene: TRBV12-2
j_gene: TRBJ1-1
abundance: -
CDR3aa: CASRFPPGAFF

v_gene: TRBV7-2
j_gene: TRBJ1-4
abundance: -
CDR3aa: CASSLGGEREKLFF

v_gene: TRBV6-6
j_gene: TRBJ1-5
abundance: -
CDR3aa: CASRGTGEAQPQHF

v_gene: TRBV29-1
j_gene: TRBJ1-1
abundance: -
CDR3aa: CSVDRGMNTEAFF

v_gene: TRBV9
j_gene: TRBJ1-2
abundance: -
CDR3aa: CAWLYGYTF

v_gene: TRBV7-9
j_gene: TRBJ1-1
abundance: -
CDR3aa: CATEGRRTEAFF

v_gene: TRBV2
j_gene: TRBJ2-1
abundance: -
CDR3aa: CASSDDRLAGGINEQFF

v_gene: TRBV7-2
j_gene: TRBJ1-1
abundance: few
CDR3aa: CASSWGRGTEAFF

v_gene: TRBV19
j_gene: TRBJ1-6
abundance: -
CDR3aa: CASSIRRGHSPLHF

v_gene: TRBV12-5
j_gene: TRBJ1-5
abundance: -
CDR3aa: CASASYPSNQPQHF

v_gene: TRBV19
j_gene: TRBJ2-7
abundance: -
CDR3aa: CASSPGLAGYEQYF

v_gene: TRBV6-5
j_gene: TRBJ1-1
abundance: -
CDR3aa: CASSYTTMGGEAFF

v_gene: TRBV2
j_gene: TRBJ2-5
abundance: -
CDR3aa: CASSGPGRQETQYF

v_gene: TRBV19
j_gene: TRBJ1-2
abundance: -
CDR3aa: CASTSLGGSYGYTF

v_gene: TRBV2
j_gene: TRBJ2-2
abundance: once
CDR3aa: CASSFQGPNTGELFF

v_gene: TRBV19
j_gene: TRBJ1-2
abundance: -
CDR3aa: CASSKGIGGAYGYTF

v_gene: TRBV30
j_gene: TRBJ1-5
abundance: few
CDR3aa: CAWSDRAGTSNQPQHF

v_gene: TRBV18
j_gene: TRBJ1-1
abundance: -
CDR3aa: CASSPRNTEAFF

v_gene: TRBV20-1
j_gene: TRBJ2-7
abundance: -
CDR3aa: CSATDDKFYEQYF

v_gene: TRBV19
j_gene: TRBJ1-2
abundance: -
CDR3aa: CASSPLGQGEVYGYTF

v_gene: TRBV11-2
j_gene: TRBJ2-3
abundance: -
CDR3aa: CASSFDGGAGGLDYTQYF

v_gene: TRBV7-2
j_gene: TRBJ2-1
abundance: -
CDR3aa: CASSKDRGHYNEQFF

v_gene: TRBV7-3
j_gene: TRBJ1-1
abundance: -
CDR3aa: CASSFGTSNTEAFF